This TCR beta chain was recovered during a study of shared clonotypes between healthy human individuals (dated by TCRdb to 2018 to 2021). General notes on the study: Three men and two women, aged 18 to 49 years, made up the cohort. Between about 0.94 and 8.9 billion PBMCs per donor were obtained by leukapheresis. To estimate repertoire size and how much clonotypes are shared between individuals, the study performed deep sequencing of blood TCR repertoires from roughly five healthy adults. Per donor, three plates each were used for CD4 naive and CD4 memory, two for CD8 naive, and one for CD8 memory. To increase sequencing depth and limit assay-specific biases, TCR repertoire library preparation and sequencing were carried out by different laboratories using diverse techniques. Overall study results and their limits: Sampling was limited to blood, and TCR repertoires in tissue likely differ from TCR repertoires in blood. Naive subsets generally had larger estimated clonotype richness than memory subsets did. Pairwise subsampling led to the expectation that sequencing depth would affect the degree of clonotype sharing among donors. Even with the large sequencing depth, rarefaction of the sorted-subset datasets indicated that sequencing was incomplete. Compared with non-shared clonotypes, clonotypes shared by all four sorted-subset donors had higher generation probabilities. When several donors were compared, the shared fraction of clonotypes was around 5% for naive CD4, 3% to 4% for naive CD8, 2% to 2.5% for memory CD4, and roughly 0.43% for memory CD8. The genetic and exposure-history diversity represented was limited by the small number of donors.

Compared with germline, V lacks 0 bases and J lacks 5 bases; bases without a gene match: 1. The CDR1 and CDR2 encoded by the germline V gene (reference sequence) are MNHEY and SMNVEV. CDR3 length: 14 amino acids, cysteine to phenylalanine. Of all the DNA, just the CDR3 is kept, 42 bases in frame from base 1. Using the deep immunoSEQ assay, multiplex PCR amplified TCR CDR3 regions from genomic DNA. Extracted genomic DNA from each cell subset was spread evenly across all wells of several immunoSEQ 96-well plates, with each plate serving as a replicate. For sorted subsets, each replicate PCR was loaded with about 200 ng genomic DNA, equivalent to about 33,000 T cell genomes. The purified libraries were quantified using a Qubit 3.0 fluorometer, sized with a Bioanalyzer 2100, and then quantified again using the KAPA Library Quantification kit. Each immunoSEQ 96-well plate was sequenced on its own single-read 150-cycle Illumina NextSeq 550 flow cell. The authors' pipeline ran thus. Because only junctional sequences without quality scores were contained in the immunoSEQ output, filtering matching that applied to full-length reads could not be performed. Sequences were annotated with PyIR, a Python wrapper for IgBLAST v1.9, and V/J genes and CDR3 were assigned using IMGT germline references. Reads were filtered out if the reads had weak V/J assignments (E-value above 1e-6), no CDR3, stop codons, out-of-frame junctions, or ambiguous translated residues. V3J clonotypes were defined as sequences sharing the same inferred V gene, J gene, and CDR3 amino acid sequence. Percentage overlap between repertoires was calculated by dividing the number of shared unique clonotypes by the size of the smaller repertoire. Repertoire richness was assessed with RTK rarefaction, the Chao1 estimator, and Recon v2.1 estimates of unobserved clonotypes. Generation probabilities for all TCRbeta clonotypes obtained by the gDNA method from a few donors were computed using OLGA. Entries here come from immuneACCESS through TCRdb and include only in-frame sequences with V and J called. Some clones fail to appear in such tables; in the studies checked, an unresolved V gene covers under half of the shortfall, and the cause of the remainder is unknown. V, J and clone size were drawn from that table, and D and trimming were deduced from the DNA. The sample table holds about 1 million clones, of which approximately 68% were seen once. Together, the top ten hold nearly 1.5% of the sample.

The donors were healthy, HIV-negative adults with no recently reported acute infections or vaccinations. Only Caucasian adults living in Nashville, Tennessee, USA were represented among the donors. Magnetic negative selection was used to enrich CD4+ T cells, after which naive cells were positively selected on CD45RA and the negative fraction became the memory subset. Blood was collected by leukapheresis, and PBMCs were isolated by Ficoll-Histopaque density gradient centrifugation and then cryopreserved in liquid nitrogen vapor phase. Analytical flow cytometry was used to check the purity and quantity of each magnetically sorted T cell population. Genomic DNA was isolated from each sorted fraction and quantified by UV absorbance on a Nanodrop 2000c. Points on this clone: Its antigen remains unidentified. No much larger clone is present one base from it, and per-base qualities are unavailable. The same CDR3 arises from other DNA sequences in this sample as well.

The material sequenced was memory CD4+ T cells sorted from blood. The sample's cell subset or site label is to be understood as: CD45RA-negative fraction. This chain is built from TRBV27 and TRBJ2-5; the junction holds 9 bases that match TRBD1. This TCR came from a man younger than 30 in good health. The CDR3 is CASSLSTGGETQYF. The nucleotide sequence reads TGTGCCAGCAGTTTATCGACAGGGGGGGAGACCCAGTACTTC.